This entry describes one T cell receptor (beta chain). This sample is part of a study of blood T cells in healthy people across ages. PCR was performed a second time for roughly 7 to 11 cycles using a sample-barcoded 5' primer and a J-beta primer mix. Using its own MiXCR run on the 5' RACE reads, TCRdb lists one record per CDR3 protein. The sample includes about 780,000 distinct CDR3 sequences, around two thirds of them seen just once. From germline, CDR1 is MNHEY and CDR2 SVGEGT. The CDR3 spans 11 residues. Trimming removed 10 bases at V and 7 bases at J, with 13 bases between. The chain joins TRBV6-2 or TRBV6-3 to TRBJ1-2; no clear D gene. The sequence was collected from a man in his thirties or forties in good health. Sequences were obtained from blood. The CDR3 DNA is TGTGCCACCACATTGGGCGTTGGCTACACCTTC. Encoded protein: CATTLGVGYTF.